This TCR beta chain was sequenced during a study of T cell repertoires in cytomegalovirus infection. About the research overall: Signatures in public TCR beta sequences pointed to both CMV infection and matching HLA type. Regarding the study as a whole: Summed frequency of shared TCR beta families picked out CMV carriers who also had the relevant HLA. What dominated the ex vivo response were HLA-C-restricted CMV-specific TCR beta clonotypes.

The CDR3 is 16 amino acids. Trimming removed 5 bases from V and 2 bases from J; junction bases left unmatched: 11. Germline values: CDR1 MDHEN, CDR2 SYDVKM. This clonotype was recorded at least ten times. Its antigen is unidentified. TCRdb analysed the reads with MiXCR anew, one entry per CDR3 protein. Of approximately 70,000 distinct CDR3 sequences in the sample, over 3.5% were seen once. The clonotype was recovered from a human donor in good health (CMV status not recorded). Some clones in this sample may be carry-over from other donors' samples. The chain employs TRBV28 and TRBJ2-7; 8 positions match TRBD2. Specimen: PBMCs. DNA for the CDR3: TGTGCCAGCAGTGCACCTAGCGGGTCGAGCCCCTACGAGCAGTACTTC. Amino acid sequence: CASSAPSGSSPYEQYF.